This TCR beta chain was recorded in a study of cytomegalovirus exposure and HLA in healthy donors. Study-level results: It was reportedly the case that the classifier diagnosed cytomegalovirus status with high specificity and sensitivity. There were three CMV-associated chains whose specificity for CMV antigens was confirmed in vitro.

Worth noting for this clone: Its specificity is not known.

With 4 bases clipped from V and 5 bases from J, the junction kept 8 bases outside the gene matches. The length of the CDR3 is 16 residues. Germline V gene data show CDR1 as SNHLY and CDR2 as FYNNEI. Assay: immunoSEQ multiplex PCR; the TCRdb copy retains only in-frame clones and omits some. The top ten clones hold 2.1% of a sample with roughly 120,000 clones, more than 75% of them seen once. The receptor's source is a woman aged 25-40 years in good health and CMV-seronegative. The chain uses TRBV2 and TRBJ2-2; 9 positions match TRBD1. The sample comprised PBMCs. The chain's CDR3 is CASSGQGVGGTGELFF. The CDR3 DNA is TGTGCCAGCAGTGGACAGGGGGTTGGTGGGACCGGGGAGCTGTTTTTT.